This TCR beta chain was sequenced for a study of shared clonotypes between healthy human individuals (dated by TCRdb to 2018 to 2021). Regarding the complete study: A few men and a couple of women, aged 18 to 49 years, made up the cohort. For each donor, CD4 naive and CD4 memory were each run on three plates, CD8 naive on two plates, and CD8 memory on one plate. To estimate repertoire size and how much clonotype sharing occurs between individuals, the study deeply sequenced the blood TCR repertoires of five healthy adults. To increase sequencing depth and limit assay-specific biases, TCR repertoire library preparation and sequencing were carried out by different laboratories using diverse techniques. Per donor, leukapheresis produced somewhere between about 0.8 and 9 billion PBMCs. General findings and caveats noted by the study authors: Across a few donors, 5% to 6% of naive CD4, over 3% of naive CD8, 2% to 2.5% of memory CD4, and about 0.4% of memory CD8 clonotypes were shared. Estimated clonotype richness was generally larger for naive than for memory subsets. Pairwise subsampling indicated that sequencing depth was expected to affect the degree of clonotype sharing among donors. Rarefaction of sorted-subset datasets indicated incomplete sequencing despite the large sequencing depth. Because the study included only a small number of donors, the genetic and exposure-history diversity represented was limited. Compared with non-shared clonotypes, clonotypes shared by all four sorted-subset donors had higher generation probabilities. Sampling was restricted to blood, and TCR repertoires in tissues likely differ from the TCR repertoires found in blood.

Donors were healthy HIV-negative adults with no recently reported acute infections or vaccinations. Every donor was a Caucasian adult living in Nashville, Tennessee, USA. CD4+ T cells were enriched by magnetic negative selection, after which naive cells were positively selected on CD45RA and the negative fraction was taken as the memory subset. Blood was obtained by leukapheresis, after which PBMCs were separated by Ficoll-Histopaque density gradient centrifugation and cryopreserved in liquid nitrogen vapor phase. Analytical flow cytometry was used to check the purity and quantity of each magnetically sorted T cell population. Genomic DNA was isolated from every sorted fraction and measured by UV absorbance on a Nanodrop 2000c. Using the deep immunoSEQ assay, TCR CDR3 regions were amplified from genomic DNA by multiplex PCR. Genomic DNA extracted from each cell subset was distributed evenly over all wells of several immunoSEQ 96-well plates, and each plate served as one replicate. For sorted subsets, roughly 200 ng of genomic DNA, equivalent to around 29,000 T cell genomes, went into each replicate PCR. The purified libraries were quantified using a Qubit 3.0 fluorometer, sized with a Bioanalyzer 2100, and then quantified again using the KAPA Library Quantification kit. Every immunoSEQ 96-well plate was sequenced on a separate single-read 150-cycle Illumina NextSeq 550 flow cell. As for how the authors treated the data: Because only junctional sequences without quality scores were contained in the immunoSEQ output, filtering matching that applied to full-length reads could not be performed. To assign V/J genes and CDR3, sequences were annotated against IMGT germline references using PyIR, a Python wrapper for IgBLAST v1.9. Reads were removed for weak V/J assignments (E-value above 1e-6), missing CDR3, stop codons, out-of-frame junctions, or ambiguous translated residues. V3J clonotypes were defined by identical inferred V gene, J gene, and CDR3 amino acid sequence. The percentage overlap between two repertoires was calculated by dividing the number of shared unique clonotypes by the size of the smaller repertoire. RTK rarefaction, the Chao1 estimator, and Recon v2.1 estimates of unobserved clonotypes were used to assess repertoire richness. Generation probabilities for all TCRbeta clonotypes obtained by the gDNA method from several donors were computed using OLGA. This is the immuneACCESS table as TCRdb keeps it, with only in-frame sequences that have V and J called. A part of the clones is gone; compared with another copy, unresolved V genes explain less than half, and the rest is unexplained. V and J calls plus clone size are reproduced from that table; the DNA served to infer D and trimming. Here the sample has millions of clones; more than 80% occur a single time. The ten largest clones add up to roughly 0.15% of the sample.

The CDR3 has 15 amino acids, counting the end cysteine and phenylalanine. Solely the CDR3 DNA is kept, with 45 bases framed from the first base. A note on this clone: The specificity of this receptor is unknown. No base-level quality is on record; no much larger clone is a single base apart.

The rearranged chain carries TRBV21-1 and TRBJ2-4. TRBV21-1 is designated a pseudogene. Sequenced input: naive CD4+ T cells sorted from blood. The cell subset or site label, as the study defines it: CD45RA+ positively selected. This TCR came from a man between 18 and 35 years old in good health. The CDR3 sequence is CASSQPAVAKNIQYF. The sequenced DNA is TGTGCCAGCAGTCAACCAGCCGTAGCCAAAAACATTCAGTACTTC.